Below, 5 T cell receptor beta chains from the same sample are listed, as sequenced in a study of cytomegalovirus exposure and HLA in healthy donors. 60 Vbeta and 13 Jbeta primers were used in PCR. TCRdb's table, derived via immunoSEQ multiplex PCR, lists solely in-frame clones and lacks some. The data show around 130,000 clones, 81% seen once. Sequencing used PBMCs. Receptor source: a woman aged 40 to 50 in good health and CMV-seronegative.

The chain is built from TRBV10-1 and TRBJ2-3; 11 nucleotides agree with TRBD2. CDR3 length: 15 amino acids. After removal of 3 bases from V and 8 bases from J, the junction contained 7 bases not matched to a gene. The germline V gene encodes CDR1 WNHNN and CDR2 SYGVQD (reference sequence). The CDR3 here is CASSDNSGGAGTQYF. For the CDR3, the DNA is TGCGCCAGCAGTGACAATAGCGGGGGGGCTGGTACGCAGTATTTT.

The V gene is TRBV7-9, the J gene TRBJ1-2; TRBD1 matches at 8 bases. The CDR3 length is 17 residues. The ends lost 5 bases at V and 7 bases at J; junction bases unmatched: 18. Per germline, CDR1 SEHNR and CDR2 FQNEAQ (reference sequence). The CDR3 spells CASSPTPGGAGIAGYTF. Written as DNA, the CDR3 is TGTGCCAGCAGCCCTACCCCAGGGGGCGCGGGTATTGCTGGCTACACCTTC.

As DNA, the CDR3 is TGTGCCAGTAGTATAGTGGGGAGTTCGATCTACGAGCAGTACTTC. Amino acid sequence: CASSIVGSSIYEQYF. The V call is TRBV19, the J call TRBJ2-7; maybe TRBD2 (5 bases). Between the trimmed V and J ends, which lost 1 base and 3 bases, there was a span of 13 bases. This CDR3 region has 15 residues. CDR1 is LNHDA, CDR2 SQIVND, per germline (reference sequence).

The chain joins TRBV10-2 to TRBJ2-7, with no clear D. V lost 8 bases to trimming and J lost 3 bases, with 5 bases between them. The CDR3 covers 10 residues. CDR1 WSHSY and CDR2 SAAADI come from the germline V gene. The CDR3 protein is CASLLYEQYF. The CDR3 DNA reads as TGCGCCAGCCTTCTCTACGAGCAGTACTTC.

The chain has TRBV4-3 and TRBJ2-7; D perhaps matches TRBD2 (7 bases). The V end lost 1 base, the J end lost 7 bases, and 35 bases lay between the germline ends. The CDR3 has 21 residues. Germline V gives CDR1 LGHNA, CDR2 YSLEER. The CDR3 reads CASSQGDCETPGHPRGGEQYF. In DNA, the CDR3 is TGCGCCAGCAGCCAAGGAGATTGCGAAACACCGGGACACCCAAGGGGGGGGGAGCAGTACTTC.